These 14 T cell receptor beta chains were all obtained from the same sample, sequenced in a study of read filtering for tumor transcriptome and immune sequencing. Molecular barcoded adaptors covering alpha/delta and beta/gamma chains were used on 400 to 450 ng RNA. TCRdb reanalysed the reads using MiXCR and keeps one entry per CDR3 protein. The table shows some 19,000 distinct CDR3 sequences, with roughly a fifth occurring only once. Sequencing input: a population of CD138-negative cells sorted from bone marrow. Source of these receptors: a donor aged 40 or over with multiple myeloma.

With respect to this clonotype: This may be a read error: a much more frequent sequence differs by one nucleotide. This chain links TRBV7-9 with TRBJ2-7, with D hard to call. The germline V gene encodes CDR1 SEHNR and CDR2 FQNEAQ (reference sequence). Between the trimmed V and J ends, which lost 3 bases and 5 bases, there was a span of 8 bases. This CDR3 contains 12 residues. CDR3 in amino acids: CASSFLGDEQYF. The DNA of the CDR3 is TGTGCCAGCAGCTTCTTGGGCGACGAGCAGTACTTC.

The chain carries TRBV3-1 and TRBJ2-2; D gene ambiguous. Germline V gene data show CDR1 as LGHDT and CDR2 as YNNKEL (reference sequence). V was pared by 3 bases and J by 1 base, with 12 bases between. This CDR3 is 16 amino acids long. This chain's CDR3 is CASSQAQPRNTGELFF. The CDR3 DNA reads as TGTGCCAGCAGCCAGGCGCAGCCCCGGAACACCGGGGAGCTGTTTTTT.

CDR3 DNA sequence: TGTGCCAGCAGCGGGACTAGCGGATACGAGCAGTACTTC. It encodes CASSGTSGYEQYF. The chain is built from TRBV28 and TRBJ2-7; 11 bases are shared with TRBD2. Trimming removed 6 bases from V and 4 bases from J; junction bases left unmatched: 2. Germline V gives CDR1 MDHEN, CDR2 SYDVKM. This CDR3 has 13 amino acids.

This clonotype showed up just once. This may be a read error: a much more frequent sequence differs by one nucleotide. The chain employs TRBV7-9 and TRBJ2-1; 10 bases are shared with TRBD2. The CDR3 covers 16 residues. CDR1 and CDR2 from the germline V gene are SEHNR and FQNEAQ (reference sequence). Here the CDR3 reads CGSSQGGSSGRIEQFF. In DNA, the CDR3 is TGTGGCAGCAGCCAGGGCGGATCTAGCGGGAGAATTGAGCAGTTCTTC.

By frequency in the sample, this clonotype is medium-sized. V gene TRBV29-1 combines with J gene TRBJ2-1, with D maybe TRBD2 (6 bases). Germline-derived CDR1 and CDR2 are SQVTM and ANQGSEA. V gave up 4 bases and J gave up 1 base, with 14 bases separating them. The CDR3 contains 15 residues. CDR3 sequence reads: CSVVRGLSSYNEQFF. The CDR3, as DNA: TGCAGCGTTGTCAGAGGACTATCGTCCTACAATGAGCAGTTCTTC.

This clonotype was seen a single time. Being one base from a much bigger clone, this may be a read error. The J gene is TRBJ2-6, the V gene TRBV15; D not resolved. This CDR3 has 15 amino acids. Looked up from germline, CDR1 is LNHNV and CDR2 is YYDKDF (reference sequence). CDR3 protein: CATGRVAAGANVLTF. The CDR3 nucleotides are TGTGCCACCGGCAGAGTGGCGGCGGGGGCCAACGTCCTGACTTTC.

This clonotype was recorded a few times. The chain combines TRBV20-1 with TRBJ2-5; D is perhaps TRBD2 (5 bases). CDR3 length: 12 residues. V was trimmed by 6 bases and J by 0 bases, leaving 8 bases between them. In germline, CDR1 is DFQATT, CDR2 SNEGSKA (reference sequence). The CDR3: CSAEDYQETQYF. CDR3 in DNA: TGCAGTGCCGAGGACTACCAAGAGACCCAGTACTTC.

On this clonotype itself: This may be a read error: a much more frequent sequence differs by one nucleotide. The chain recombines TRBV5-1 with TRBJ2-1; D call uncertain. The CDR3 is 8 amino acids. The germline CDR1 and CDR2 sequences are SGHRS and YFSETQ. The DNA for the CDR3 is TGCGCCAGAAATGAGCAGCTCTTC. Its protein product is CARNEQLF.

This chain links TRBV10-3 with TRBJ2-5, with D hard to call. The germline V gene encodes CDR1 ENHRY and CDR2 SYGVKD. This CDR3 spans 14 amino acids. V was trimmed by 3 bases and J by 8 bases, leaving 16 bases between them. The chain's CDR3 is CAISDETRSYTQYF. As DNA, the CDR3 is TGTGCCATCAGTGACGAGACCCGTTCATATACCCAGTACTTC.

V is TRBV18 and J is TRBJ2-1; the D call may be TRBD1 or TRBD2 (6 bases each). The CDR3 has 15 amino acids. From germline, CDR1 is KGHSH and CDR2 LQKENI. The V end lost 1 base, the J end lost 9 bases, and 16 bases lay between the germline ends. CDR3 loop: CASSPRGATKSEQFF. CDR3 DNA sequence: TGTGCCAGCTCACCACGGGGGGCGACGAAGAGTGAGCAGTTCTTC.

This clonotype has ten or more counts. The chain recombines TRBV29-1 with TRBJ1-1; D unresolved. With 6 bases removed from V and 1 base from J, the gap between germline ends came to 12 bases. Germline V gene lookup returns CDR1 SQVTM and CDR2 ANQGSEA. The CDR3 covers 13 residues. CDR3 DNA: TGCAGCGTCCAGATGGGCGCGAACACTGAAGCTTTCTTT. Translating it yields CSVQMGANTEAFF.

The rearrangement uses TRBV4-3 and TRBJ2-5; possibly TRBD2 for D (6 bases). Trimming took off 0 bases at V and 2 bases at J, with 13 bases between the two ends. The V gene's germline CDR1 is LGHNA and CDR2 YSLEER. This CDR3 contains 16 residues. This CDR3 is CASSQDLTSKQETQYF. In DNA, the CDR3 is TGCGCCAGCAGCCAAGATTTAACTAGCAAACAAGAGACCCAGTACTTC.

Sample share makes this clonotype hyperexpanded. The V call is TRBV7-2, the J call TRBJ2-1; possibly TRBD1 for D (5 bases). The germline V gene has CDR1 SGHTA and CDR2 FQGNSA. Deletions cut 2 bases from V and 0 bases from J, with 17 bases between. The CDR3 loop spans 18 amino acids. CDR3 sequence (DNA): TGTGCCAGCAGCTTACGTTCACAGGAATATCTCTCCTACAATGAGCAGTTCTTC. Translated: CASSLRSQEYLSYNEQFF.

This clonotype came up many times. The chain recombines TRBV29-1 with TRBJ2-3; D is unclear. Germline V lookup: CDR1 SQVTM, CDR2 ANQGSEA. This CDR3 has 11 amino acids. Trimming shortened V by 3 bases and J by 4 bases, and 5 bases separated the two germline ends. The CDR3 region is CSVEEADTQYF. CDR3 coding DNA: TGCAGCGTTGAGGAAGCAGATACGCAGTATTTT.